This TCR beta chain was sequenced during a study of cytomegalovirus exposure and HLA in healthy donors. Germline assignment: CDR1 SGHVS and CDR2 FQNEAQ. The V and J ends lost 1 base and 9 bases respectively, with 12 bases between them. The CDR3 length is 13 residues. Primers: 60 Vbeta forward and 13 Jbeta reverse. Clones were read by immunoSEQ multiplex PCR, and TCRdb kept only the in-frame ones, dropping some. The sample's table shows approximately 140,000 clones. The gene calls are TRBV7-8 and TRBJ1-1, with no clear D. This TCR was sampled from a man in his forties in good health and CMV-seronegative. Sequencing was performed on PBMCs. CDR3 sequence reads: CASSLDREMKAFF. The CDR3 region has the DNA TGTGCCAGCAGCTTAGACCGAGAGATGAAAGCTTTCTTT.